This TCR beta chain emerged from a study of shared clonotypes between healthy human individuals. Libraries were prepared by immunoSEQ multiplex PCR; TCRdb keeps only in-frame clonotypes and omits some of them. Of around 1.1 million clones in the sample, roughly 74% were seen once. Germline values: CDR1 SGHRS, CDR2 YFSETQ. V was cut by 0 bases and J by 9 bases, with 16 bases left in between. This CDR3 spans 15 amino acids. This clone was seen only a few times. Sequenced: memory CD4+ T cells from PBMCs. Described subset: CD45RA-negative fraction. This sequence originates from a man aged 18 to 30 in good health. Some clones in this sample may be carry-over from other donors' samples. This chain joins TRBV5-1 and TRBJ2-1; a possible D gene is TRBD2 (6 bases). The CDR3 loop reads CASSLDGSQTGEQFF. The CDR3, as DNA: TGCGCCAGCAGCTTGGACGGGAGTCAAACGGGTGAGCAGTTCTTC. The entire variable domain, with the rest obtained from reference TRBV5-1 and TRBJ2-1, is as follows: KAGVTQTPRYLIKTRGQQVTLSCSPISGHRSVSWYQQTPGQGLQFLFEYFSETQRNKGNFPGRFSGRQFSNSRSEMNVSTLELGDSALYLCASSLDGSQTGEQFFGPGTRLTVL.